These 14 T cell receptor beta chains share one sample of origin, sequenced in a study of a mutant IDH1 vaccine in newly diagnosed glioma. What these receptors recognize is not known. Time point meaning: week 23, last vaccination. The investigators gave 300 ug of mutant IDH1 20-mer peptide in each vaccine dose, together with topical imiquimod. Sequencing was performed with immunoSEQ multiplex PCR; in TCRdb, only in-frame clones are kept and a portion is missing. The sample records 50,000 to 60,000 clones, around 80% being singletons. The input for sequencing was PBMCs, taken from a glioma patient whose treatment included an IDH1 peptide vaccine. These receptors were obtained from a man aged 40-55 years with glioma.

The genes are TRBV6-5 and TRBJ1-4; D possibly corresponds to TRBD1 (5 bases). Looked up from germline, CDR1 is MNHEY and CDR2 is SVGAGI. The germline V and J ends were trimmed by 2 bases and 7 bases, with 14 bases remaining between them. The CDR3 is 15 amino acids. The CDR3 is CASSYSGGAGEKLFF. CDR3 DNA: TGTGCCAGCAGTTACAGCGGCGGGGCCGGTGAAAAACTGTTTTTT.

CDR3: CASSLLGAGRNTEAFF. In DNA form, the CDR3 reads TGTGCCAGCAGTTTATTAGGCGCAGGGAGGAACACTGAAGCTTTCTTT. The chain links TRBV27 to TRBJ1-1; D possibly corresponds to TRBD1 (5 bases). The ends were cut back, 1 base at V and 1 base at J, with 13 bases in the middle. The CDR3 is 16 residues long. Looked up from germline, CDR1 is MNHEY and CDR2 is SMNVEV (reference sequence).

In its sample, this clone was seen once. The chain carries TRBV11-1 and TRBJ2-3; D remains unclear. V dropped 5 bases and J dropped 7 bases, with 7 bases sitting between them. CDR3 length equals 11 residues. Germline CDR1 SGHAT, CDR2 FQDESV (reference sequence). CDR3 coding DNA: TGTGCCAGCAGCCGGAGAAATACGCAGTATTTT. Its protein product is CASSRRNTQYF.

V usage is TRBV2 and J usage is TRBJ2-5, with a weak D call TRBD2 (6 bases). Germline assignment: CDR1 SNHLY and CDR2 FYNNEI. This CDR3 spans 14 amino acids. Trimming pared 3 bases from V and 5 bases from J, leaving 13 bases between. In DNA form, the CDR3 reads TGTGCCAGCAGTGAGGGTAGCGGAGGGGAGACCCAGTACTTC. The encoded protein is CASSEGSGGETQYF.

This sequence joins TRBV4-2 and TRBJ1-2; D is uncertain. Germline CDR1 and CDR2: LGHNA and YNFKEQ. The V and J ends lost 3 bases and 8 bases respectively, with 16 bases between them. This CDR3 contains 14 residues. CDR3 sequence: CASSQSSPNIGYTF. The CDR3 DNA reads as TGTGCCAGCAGCCAGTCGTCCCCAAATATCGGCTACACCTTC.

Worth noting for this clone: This is likely a read error, given that the CDR3 carries no conserved phenylalanine or tryptophan at its end. No DNA is shown, since the ends of the CDR3 on it are uncertain; the CDR3 is the one TCRdb lists. The rearrangement links TRBV10-1 to TRBJ1-2. Germline assignment: CDR1 WNHNN and CDR2 SYGVQD (reference sequence). The CDR3 has 8 residues if both end residues are counted. The CDR3 here is CASSEGGV.

This rearrangement joins TRBV5-1 to TRBJ1-2; the D is unclear. CDR3 length: 13 residues. CDR1 and CDR2 from the germline V gene are SGHRS and YFSETQ. Trimming cost V 0 bases and J 5 bases, with 8 bases left between them. CDR3 sequence reads: CASSLGEQYGYTF. DNA for the CDR3: TGCGCCAGCAGCTTGGGGGAACAATATGGCTACACCTTC.

The rearrangement uses TRBV5-4 and TRBJ1-5; D is unresolved. V shed 4 bases and J shed 4 bases, with 15 bases lying between them. The CDR3 has 15 amino acids. Per germline, CDR1 SGHNT and CDR2 YYREEE (reference sequence). The CDR3 DNA is TGTGCCAGCAGCCCTAACCCGCAGATGAATCAGCCCCAGCATTTT. It specifies CASSPNPQMNQPQHF.

The DNA for the CDR3 is TGTGCCTGGGGCCAAGGACTAGCGGGGGGAGAGACCCAGTACTTC. Residues: CAWGQGLAGGETQYF. The chain employs TRBV30 and TRBJ2-5, with 14 bases that match TRBD2. The trim removed 5 bases at V and 4 bases at J, leaving 6 bases unmatched. CDR3 length equals 15 residues. CDR1 and CDR2 (germline): GTSNPN, SVGIG (reference sequence).

The chain combines TRBV2 with TRBJ2-2, with 9 bases that match TRBD2. The J segment lost 7 bases and the V segment lost 6 bases, leaving 9 bases of the junction unmatched. CDR1 SNHLY and CDR2 FYNNEI come from the germline V gene. The CDR3 is 15 residues long. CDR3 loop: CASRSLAGRIGELFF. In DNA form, the CDR3 reads TGTGCCAGCAGGAGCCTAGCGGGGCGGATCGGGGAGCTGTTTTTT.

The chain uses TRBV5-1 and TRBJ1-4; D gene uncertain. Germline V gene sequence: CDR1 SGHRS, CDR2 YFSETQ. The CDR3 covers 14 residues. V dropped 8 bases and J dropped 8 bases, with 19 bases sitting between them. CDR3 sequence (DNA): TGCGCCAGTCGCTGGGCCCCCGGAGGGGAAAAACTGTTTTTT. Encoded protein: CASRWAPGGEKLFF. Supplemented by reference TRBV5-1 and TRBJ1-4, the full variable domain reads KAGVTQTPRYLIKTRGQQVTLSCSPISGHRSVSWYQQTPGQGLQFLFEYFSETQRNKGNFPGRFSGRQFSNSRSEMNVSTLELGDSALYLCASRWAPGGEKLFFGSGTQLSVL.

This clone was seen a few times. J is TRBJ1-1 and V is TRBV7-2; the D is unclear. Germline lookup yields CDR1 SGHTA and CDR2 FQGNSA. Deletions cut 3 bases from V and 3 bases from J, with 8 bases between. The CDR3 spans 13 residues. This chain's CDR3 is CASSFVVDTEAFF. The CDR3 DNA reads as TGTGCCAGCAGCTTCGTGGTGGACACTGAAGCTTTCTTT.

This clone was seen a few times. The chain joins TRBV19 to TRBJ1-4, with TRBD1 as a possible D gene (6 bases). Germline V gives CDR1 LNHDA, CDR2 SQIVND (reference sequence). The CDR3 is made up of 16 amino acids. V lost 3 bases, J lost 0 bases, and 11 bases lay in between. CDR3: CASSMQGPTTNEKLFF. The CDR3 DNA follows: TGTGCCAGTAGTATGCAGGGGCCGACAACTAATGAAAAACTGTTTTTT. Full variable domain (rest looked up from reference TRBV19 and TRBJ1-4): DGGITQSPKYLFRKEGQNVTLSCEQNLNHDAMYWYRQDPGQGLRLIYYSQIVNDFQKGDIAEGYSVSREKKESFPLTVTSAQKNPTAFYLCASSMQGPTTNEKLFFGSGTQLSVL.

The chain is built from TRBV30 and TRBJ2-5; TRBD1 matches 7 bases. The CDR3 sequence is 13 residues long. V lost 2 bases, J lost 5 bases, and 5 bases stayed unmatched. CDR1 GTSNPN and CDR2 SVGIG come from the germline V gene (reference sequence). CDR3 protein: CAWSYRGFETQYF. The CDR3 region has the DNA TGTGCCTGGAGTTACAGGGGTTTCGAGACCCAGTACTTC.